The TCR beta chain under discussion was sequenced for a study of blood T cell repertoires in COVID-19. Germline lookup yields CDR1 SGHRS and CDR2 YFSETQ. This CDR3 region has 12 residues. V gave up 4 bases and J gave up 9 bases, with 14 bases separating them. TCRdb keeps only in-frame clones here, not all; method: immunoSEQ multiplex PCR. The sample has 130,000 to 150,000 clones, almost 90% seen once. The sequence was collected from a human donor in a cohort sampled during active COVID-19. This chain uses TRBV5-1 with TRBJ2-7, with D perhaps matching TRBD2 (5 bases). What was sequenced was peripheral blood. The CDR3 loop reads CASSQGVGMQYF. The CDR3 DNA reads TGCGCCAGCAGCCAAGGTGTCGGGATGCAGTACTTC.